One and the same sample provided the 21 T cell receptor beta chains below, sequenced in a study of beta chain features in type 1 diabetes. Isolated RNA was reverse transcribed in full, so expressed TCRB transcripts were sequenced. Method: immunoSEQ multiplex PCR; TCRdb's copy keeps in-frame clones and lacks some. The data show hundreds of thousands of clones, with about a sixth seen just once and 0.09% to 0.095% held by the top ten. Sequenced: naive CD4+ T cells from blood. The receptors come from a man aged 18 to 29 in good health.

The chain links TRBV6-4 to TRBJ2-5; D might be TRBD2 (5 bases). The V gene lost 4 bases and the J gene lost 0 bases, with 9 bases spanning the gap. Germline values: CDR1 MRHNA, CDR2 SNTAGT. The CDR3 totals 14 residues. This chain's CDR3 is CASSVLVYQETQYF. CDR3 DNA sequence: TGTGCCAGCAGTGTACTAGTGTACCAAGAGACCCAGTACTTC.

This clone was counted a few times. This chain joins TRBV30 and TRBJ1-2; TRBD1 matches at 11 bases. The V and J ends lost 4 bases and 3 bases, in that order; junction bases with no gene match: 1. CDR1 GTSNPN and CDR2 SVGIG come from the germline V gene (reference sequence). The CDR3 is 13 residues long. The DNA for the CDR3 is TGTGCCTGGAAGGGACAGGGGGACTATGGCTACACCTTC. Translation gives CAWKGQGDYGYTF.

This chain joins TRBV27 and TRBJ1-2; D gene uncertain. Looked up from germline, CDR1 is MNHEY and CDR2 is SMNVEV (reference sequence). V lost 4 bases and J 4 bases, leaving 10 bases between the germline ends. The CDR3 runs 13 residues. The DNA for the CDR3 is TGTGCCAGCAGTTCCTATATCGGCTATGGCTACACCTTC. Its translation: CASSSYIGYGYTF.

This clone has a handful of counts. J is TRBJ2-6 and V is TRBV28, with D perhaps matching TRBD1 (6 bases). This CDR3 contains 17 residues. The germline gives CDR1 MDHEN, CDR2 SYDVKM. V was shortened by 2 bases and J by 0 bases, with 11 bases between the two germline ends. CDR3 region: CASSLPQGSSGANVLTF. In nucleotides, the CDR3 is TGTGCCAGCAGTTTACCCCAGGGGAGCTCTGGGGCCAACGTCCTGACTTTC.

The V gene is TRBV28, the J gene TRBJ2-7, with D possibly matching TRBD1 (5 bases). Per germline, CDR1 MDHEN and CDR2 SYDVKM. The CDR3 has 14 amino acids. Trimming took 6 bases from V and 2 from J, leaving 14 bases between them. The CDR3 nucleotides are TGTGCCAGCAGGCAGGGATACGGCACCTACGAGCAGTACTTC. It specifies CASRQGYGTYEQYF.

J is TRBJ2-3 and V is TRBV5-6; 10 bases fit TRBD1. The V and J ends lost 1 base and 4 bases, in that order; junction bases with no gene match: 6. CDR1 SGHDT and CDR2 YYEEEE come from the germline V gene. The CDR3 consists of 16 residues. The CDR3 sequence is CASSLRDRGGSDTQYF. DNA of the CDR3: TGTGCCAGCAGCTTGAGGGACAGGGGAGGTTCAGATACGCAGTATTTT.

This chain uses TRBV18 with TRBJ2-7; D is uncertain. Germline assignment: CDR1 KGHSH and CDR2 LQKENI. Trimming took off 3 bases at V and 3 bases at J, with 18 bases between the two ends. The CDR3 is made up of 16 amino acids. CDR3 nucleotides: TGTGCCAGCTCACCCGGCCGTAGGCCTCGGAACTACGAGCAGTACTTC. Amino acids: CASSPGRRPRNYEQYF.

In its sample, this clone was seen a few times. The chain joins TRBV11-2 to TRBJ1-1; D not resolved. The CDR3 covers 14 residues. V was shortened by 2 bases and J by 0 bases, with 7 bases between the two germline ends. Per germline, CDR1 SGHAT and CDR2 FQNNGV. DNA of the CDR3: TGTGCCAGCAGCTTACGGACCTTGAACACTGAAGCTTTCTTT. This codes for CASSLRTLNTEAFF.

This clone was recorded a few times. V usage is TRBV6-5 and J usage is TRBJ2-3, with a weak D call TRBD2 (5 bases). CDR1 MNHEY and CDR2 SVGAGI come from the germline V gene. Trimming removed 6 bases from V and 6 bases from J, with 16 bases in between. The length of the CDR3 is 14 residues. CDR3 amino acids: CASRRARESDTQYF. CDR3 nucleotide sequence: TGTGCCAGCAGGAGGGCTAGGGAGTCCGATACGCAGTATTTT.

The genes are TRBV19 and TRBJ2-5; no clear D. V was clipped by 3 bases and J by 4 bases, with 9 bases between them. This CDR3 region has 13 residues. Germline CDR1 reads LNHDA; CDR2 reads SQIVND (reference sequence). CDR3 nucleotides: TGTGCCAGTAGTATCGGTGGGCTAGAGACCCAGTACTTC. Translated, it gives CASSIGGLETQYF.

This clone was detected only a few times. The chain uses TRBV27 and TRBJ1-5; TRBD1 might be the D (6 bases). The CDR3 contains 14 residues. The germline V gene encodes CDR1 MNHEY and CDR2 SMNVEV (reference sequence). The V end lost 3 bases, the J end lost 6 bases, and 12 bases lay between the germline ends. Here the CDR3 reads CASSFRGLSQPQHF. CDR3 DNA: TGTGCCAGCAGTTTTAGGGGGTTATCTCAGCCCCAGCATTTT.

The chain combines TRBV21-1 with TRBJ2-7; the table's D call of TRBD2 was not tested on the DNA. TRBV21-1 is listed as a pseudogene. The CDR3 covers 15 residues. CDR3 coding DNA: TGTGCCAGCAGCACGGGGGAGGGGGTTGACTACGAGCAGTACTTC. It translates to CASSTGEGVDYEQYF.

This clone was seen only a few times. Additional DNA sequences in this sample encode the identical CDR3. The rearrangement links TRBV5-1 to TRBJ2-7; 10 nucleotides align to TRBD1. Germline CDR1 is SGHRS and CDR2 is YFSETQ. CDR3 length: 15 amino acids. The V and J ends lost 0 bases and 3 bases, in that order; junction bases with no gene match: 3. The CDR3 loop reads CASSLGGTGDYEQYF. The CDR3 coding sequence is TGCGCCAGCAGCTTGGGCGGGACAGGGGACTACGAGCAGTACTTC.

This clone was counted between two and nine times. The chain is built from TRBV28 and TRBJ1-2, with D possibly matching TRBD1 (6 bases). CDR1 is MDHEN, CDR2 SYDVKM, per germline. Trimming pared 5 bases from V and 7 bases from J, leaving 11 bases between. The CDR3 has 12 residues. The CDR3 reads CASSTGIFGYTF. In DNA form, the CDR3 reads TGTGCCAGCAGTACAGGGATCTTTGGCTACACCTTC.

Comments on this clone: The junction does not match germline at one end; this may be a read error. V usage is TRBV18 and J usage is TRBJ1-2; weak D call: TRBD1 (5 bases). Germline V gene lookup returns CDR1 KGHSH and CDR2 LQKENI. The CDR3 spans 16 residues. CDR3 sequence reads: CASSTPGGLMDYGYTF. CDR3 DNA sequence: TGTGCCAGCTCAACACCCGGGGGATTAATGGACTATGGCTACACCTTC.

The CDR3 nucleotides read TGCGCCAGCAGCCCCTTAGGGGGGAGTCAGCCCCAGCATTTT. It encodes CASSPLGGSQPQHF. V usage is TRBV5-1 and J usage is TRBJ1-5, with a weak D call TRBD1 (6 bases). Germline V gene data show CDR1 as SGHRS and CDR2 as YFSETQ. The CDR3 has 14 residues. V lost 4 bases to trimming and J lost 6 bases, with 14 bases between them.

The V gene is TRBV5-8, the J gene TRBJ1-1, with a weak D call TRBD1 (6 bases). The germline gives CDR1 SGHTS, CDR2 YDEGEE. V was shortened by 3 bases and J by 2 bases, with 17 bases between the two germline ends. CDR3 length: 16 amino acids. In DNA, the CDR3 is TGTGCCAGCAGCTCCGTGGGGGCGGGCATTAACACTGAAGCTTTCTTT. This translates into CASSSVGAGINTEAFF.

The sample holds a few counts of this clone. This chain uses TRBV2 with TRBJ1-1, with D tentatively TRBD1 (6 bases). The germline CDR1 and CDR2 sequences are SNHLY and FYNNEI. The CDR3 is made up of 14 amino acids. V lost 4 bases and J lost 4, with 13 bases in between. CDR3 residues: CASSAGGGGTEAFF. The DNA of the CDR3 is TGTGCCAGCAGTGCGGGGGGCGGTGGCACTGAAGCTTTCTTT.

The V gene is TRBV11-1, the J gene TRBJ1-1; no definite D call. Trimming pared 3 bases from V and 3 bases from J, leaving 8 bases between. This CDR3 comprises 13 residues. Germline V CDR1 and CDR2: SGHAT, FQDESV (reference sequence). The CDR3 DNA is TGTGCCAGCAGCTTCCGGCGGGACACTGAAGCTTTCTTT. This translates into CASSFRRDTEAFF.

This clone was found a few times. The chain joins TRBV6-4 to TRBJ2-3; 10 nucleotides agree with TRBD2. V trimming: 3 bases; J trimming: 3 bases; junction bases outside the gene matches: 6. The CDR3 length is 16 residues. Germline lookup yields CDR1 MRHNA and CDR2 SNTAGT. The CDR3 is CASSDSSGRGTDTQYF. The CDR3 coding sequence is TGTGCCAGCAGTGATTCTAGCGGGAGAGGGACAGATACGCAGTATTTT.

This clone was found a few times. The chain links TRBV20-1 to TRBJ1-4, with D possibly being TRBD1 (5 bases). Germline V lookup: CDR1 DFQATT, CDR2 SNEGSKA (reference sequence). The V and J ends lost 5 bases and 8 bases respectively, with 9 bases between them. There are 11 residues in the CDR3. The CDR3 coding sequence is TGCAGTGCTTTTCCAGGGGAAAAACTGTTTTTT. Protein sequence: CSAFPGEKLFF.